A single sample gave rise to the 5 T cell receptor beta chains below, sequenced in a study of blood T cell repertoires in COVID-19. The protocol was immunoSEQ multiplex PCR, while the TCRdb copy is restricted to in-frame clones and leaves out a portion. Among 200,000 or so clones, about 86% were seen once, and the ten largest hold 3% to 3.5%. Sequenced input: peripheral blood. Receptors originate from a woman aged 25 to 39 who had recovered from COVID-19.

This chain uses TRBV6-2 or TRBV6-3 with TRBJ2-5; 7 positions match TRBD2. From germline, CDR1 is MNHEY and CDR2 SVGEGT. CDR3 size: 15 residues. V dropped 1 base and J dropped 4; count of bases not matched to a gene: 6. CDR3 residues: CASSYFPGGRETQYF. The CDR3 nucleotides read TGTGCCAGCAGTTACTTTCCGGGAGGCCGAGAGACCCAGTACTTC.

V and J are TRBV7-2 and TRBJ1-5, with a possible D match to TRBD1 (5 bases). Germline loops: CDR1 SGHTA, CDR2 FQGNSA. CDR3 size: 16 residues. Trimming took 1 base from V and 3 from J, leaving 13 bases between them. Here the CDR3 reads CASSLVGRGPNQPQHF. In nucleotides, the CDR3 is TGTGCCAGCAGCTTAGTGGGGAGGGGACCCAATCAGCCCCAGCATTTT.

This clone was counted only a few times. The CDR3 DNA sequence: TGTGCCAGTAGCGACCAGGACGGGGGCAATCAGCCCCAGCATTTT. As protein: CASSDQDGGNQPQHF. The chain has TRBV19 and TRBJ1-5; no clear D gene. Germline V gene data show CDR1 as LNHDA and CDR2 as SQIVND (reference sequence). The CDR3 consists of 15 residues. V was trimmed by 6 bases and J by 2 bases, leaving 14 bases between them.

The V and J genes are TRBV5-1 and TRBJ1-2, with TRBD1 matching over 8 bases. This CDR3 has 15 amino acids. Germline V gives CDR1 SGHRS, CDR2 YFSETQ. J lost 0 bases, V lost 4 bases, and 5 bases had no gene match. The DNA of the CDR3 is TGCGCCAGCAGCCCTGGACAGGGATCTAACTATGGCTACACCTTC. Encoded protein: CASSPGQGSNYGYTF.

The V call is TRBV5-4, the J call TRBJ1-3; 8 positions agree with TRBD1. The germline V gene encodes CDR1 SGHNT and CDR2 YYREEE (reference sequence). Unmatched junction bases numbered 9, after V lost 0 bases and J lost 4 bases. The CDR3 has 17 amino acids. DNA of the CDR3: TGTGCCAGCAGCTTGGACCCCTCCAGGGGGCAAGGAAACACCATATATTTT. Protein sequence: CASSLDPSRGQGNTIYF.